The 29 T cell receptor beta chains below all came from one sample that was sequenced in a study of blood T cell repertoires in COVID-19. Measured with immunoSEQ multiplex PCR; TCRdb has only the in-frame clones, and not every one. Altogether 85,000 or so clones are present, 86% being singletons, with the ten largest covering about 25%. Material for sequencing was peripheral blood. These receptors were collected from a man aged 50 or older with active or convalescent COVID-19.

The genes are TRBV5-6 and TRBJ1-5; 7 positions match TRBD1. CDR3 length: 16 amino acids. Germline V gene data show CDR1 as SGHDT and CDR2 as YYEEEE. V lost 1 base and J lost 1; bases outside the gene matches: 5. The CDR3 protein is CASSLSGRGSNQPQHF. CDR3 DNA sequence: TGTGCCAGCAGCTTGTCTGGCAGGGGGAGCAATCAGCCCCAGCATTTT. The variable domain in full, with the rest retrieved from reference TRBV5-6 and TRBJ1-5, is DAGVTQSPTHLIKTRGQQVTLRCSPKSGHDTVSWYQQALGQGPQFIFQYYEEEERQRGNFPDRFSGHQFPNYSSELNVNALLLGDSALYLCASSLSGRGSNQPQHFGDGTRLSIL.

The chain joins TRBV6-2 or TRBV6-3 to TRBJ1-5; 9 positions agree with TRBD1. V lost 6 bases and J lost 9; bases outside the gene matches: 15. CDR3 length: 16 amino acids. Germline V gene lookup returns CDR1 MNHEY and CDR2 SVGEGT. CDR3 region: CASRPPGQGLLRPQHF. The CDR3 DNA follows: TGTGCCAGCAGACCTCCGGGACAGGGTTTGCTTCGGCCCCAGCATTTT.

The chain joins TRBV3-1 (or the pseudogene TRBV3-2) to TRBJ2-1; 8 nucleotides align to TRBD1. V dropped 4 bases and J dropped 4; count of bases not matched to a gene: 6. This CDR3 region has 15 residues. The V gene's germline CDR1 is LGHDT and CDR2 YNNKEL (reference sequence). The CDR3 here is CASSRDRGGYNEQFF. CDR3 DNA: TGTGCCAGCAGCCGTGACAGGGGTGGGTACAATGAGCAGTTCTTC.

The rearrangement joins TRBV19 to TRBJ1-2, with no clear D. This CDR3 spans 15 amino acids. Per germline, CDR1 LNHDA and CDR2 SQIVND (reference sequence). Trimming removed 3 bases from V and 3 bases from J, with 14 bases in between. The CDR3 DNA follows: TGTGCCAGTAGTATTAACTTGGAGCCCTACTATGGCTACACCTTC. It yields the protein CASSINLEPYYGYTF. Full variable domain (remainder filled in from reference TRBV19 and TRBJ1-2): DGGITQSPKYLFRKEGQNVTLSCEQNLNHDAMYWYRQDPGQGLRLIYYSQIVNDFQKGDIAEGYSVSREKKESFPLTVTSAQKNPTAFYLCASSINLEPYYGYTFGSGTRLTVV.

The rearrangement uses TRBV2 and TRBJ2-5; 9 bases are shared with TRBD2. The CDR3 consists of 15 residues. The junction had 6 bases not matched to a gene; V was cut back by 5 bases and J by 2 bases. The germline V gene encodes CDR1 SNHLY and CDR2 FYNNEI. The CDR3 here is CASSNSGGGQETQYF. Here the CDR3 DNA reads TGTGCCAGCAGTAATAGCGGGGGCGGTCAAGAGACCCAGTACTTC.

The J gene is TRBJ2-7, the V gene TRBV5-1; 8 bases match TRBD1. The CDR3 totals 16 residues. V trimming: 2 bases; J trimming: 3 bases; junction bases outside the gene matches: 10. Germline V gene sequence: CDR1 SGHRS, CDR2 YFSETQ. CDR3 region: CASSFTTGEGNYEQYF. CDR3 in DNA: TGCGCCAGCAGCTTTACGACAGGGGAAGGAAACTACGAGCAGTACTTC.

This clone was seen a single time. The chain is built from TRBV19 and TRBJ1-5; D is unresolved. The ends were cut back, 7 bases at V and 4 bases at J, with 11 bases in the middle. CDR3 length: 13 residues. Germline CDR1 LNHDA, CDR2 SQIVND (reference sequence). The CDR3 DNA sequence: TGTGCCAGTAAGTTTGGCAGTAATCAGCCCCAGCATTTT. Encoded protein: CASKFGSNQPQHF.

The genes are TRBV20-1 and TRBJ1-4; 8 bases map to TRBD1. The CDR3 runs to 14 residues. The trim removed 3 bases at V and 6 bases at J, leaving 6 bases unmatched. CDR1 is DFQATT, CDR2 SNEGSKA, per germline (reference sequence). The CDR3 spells CSASSGTGDEKLFF. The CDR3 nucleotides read TGCAGTGCTAGTTCCGGGACAGGTGATGAAAAACTGTTTTTT.

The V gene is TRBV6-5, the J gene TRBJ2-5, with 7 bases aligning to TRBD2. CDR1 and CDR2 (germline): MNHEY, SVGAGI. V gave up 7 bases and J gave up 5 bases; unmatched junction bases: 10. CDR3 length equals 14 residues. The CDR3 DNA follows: TGTGCCAGCACCCGCCCGGGGGGTCGGGAGACCCAGTACTTC. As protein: CASTRPGGRETQYF.

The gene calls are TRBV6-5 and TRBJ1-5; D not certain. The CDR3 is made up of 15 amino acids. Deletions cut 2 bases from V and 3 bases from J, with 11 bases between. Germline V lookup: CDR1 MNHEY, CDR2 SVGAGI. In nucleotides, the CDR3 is TGTGCCAGCAGTTACGGCCGTCAGGACAATCAGCCCCAGCATTTT. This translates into CASSYGRQDNQPQHF.

The CDR3 sequence: CASSGYRDTSNEQYF. The CDR3 DNA sequence: TGTGCCAGCAGCGGGTACCGGGACACAAGCAACGAGCAGTACTTC. This sequence joins TRBV9 and TRBJ2-7; perhaps TRBD1 as D (6 bases). Trimming removed 3 bases from V and 5 bases from J, with 18 bases in between. Germline V gene sequence: CDR1 SGDLS, CDR2 YYNGEE. CDR3 size: 15 residues. The full variable domain, its missing parts supplied by reference TRBV9 and TRBJ2-7, is DSGVTQTPKHLITATGQRVTLRCSPRSGDLSVYWYQQSLDQGLQFLIQYYNGEERAKGNILERFSAQQFPDLHSELNLSSLELGDSALYFCASSGYRDTSNEQYFGPGTRLTVT.

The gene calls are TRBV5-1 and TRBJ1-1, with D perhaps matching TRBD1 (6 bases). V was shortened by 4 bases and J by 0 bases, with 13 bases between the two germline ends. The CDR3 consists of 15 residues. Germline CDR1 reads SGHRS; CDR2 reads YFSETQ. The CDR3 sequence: CASSLRTDLNTEAFF. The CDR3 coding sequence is TGCGCCAGCAGCCTAAGGACAGACCTGAACACTGAAGCTTTCTTT.

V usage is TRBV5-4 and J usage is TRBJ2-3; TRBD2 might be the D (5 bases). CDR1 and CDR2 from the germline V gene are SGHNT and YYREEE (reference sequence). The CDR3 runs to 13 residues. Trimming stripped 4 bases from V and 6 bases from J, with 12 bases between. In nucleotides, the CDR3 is TGTGCCAGCAGCGTTCGGGGAAGCGATACGCAGTATTTT. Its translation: CASSVRGSDTQYF.

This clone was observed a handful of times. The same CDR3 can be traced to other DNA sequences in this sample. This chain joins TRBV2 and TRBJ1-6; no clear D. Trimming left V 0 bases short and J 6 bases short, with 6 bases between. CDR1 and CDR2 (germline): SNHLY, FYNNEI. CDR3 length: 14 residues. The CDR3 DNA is TGTGCCAGCAGTGAAGCCCGGGGTAATTCACCCCTCCACTTT. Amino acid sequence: CASSEARGNSPLHF.

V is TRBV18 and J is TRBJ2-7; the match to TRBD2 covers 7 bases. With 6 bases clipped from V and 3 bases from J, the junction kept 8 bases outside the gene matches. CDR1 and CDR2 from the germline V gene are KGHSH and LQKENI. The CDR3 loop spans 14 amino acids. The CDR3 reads CASSLAEGSYEQYF. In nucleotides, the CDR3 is TGTGCCAGCTCCCTAGCGGAAGGGAGCTACGAGCAGTACTTC.

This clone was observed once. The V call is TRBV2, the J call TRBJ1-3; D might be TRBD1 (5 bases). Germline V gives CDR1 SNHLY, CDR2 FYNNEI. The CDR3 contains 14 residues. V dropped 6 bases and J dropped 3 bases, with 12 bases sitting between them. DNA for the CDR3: TGTGCCAGCAGGCCAAGGGGAAATGGAAACACCATATATTTT. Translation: CASRPRGNGNTIYF.

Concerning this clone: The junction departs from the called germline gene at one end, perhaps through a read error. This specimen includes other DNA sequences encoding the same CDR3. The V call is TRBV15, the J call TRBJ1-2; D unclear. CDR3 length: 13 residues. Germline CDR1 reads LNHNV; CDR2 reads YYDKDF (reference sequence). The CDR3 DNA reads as TGTGCTACCAGCCGAGGTGGGCGGGGTGGCTACACCTTC. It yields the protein CATSRGGRGGYTF.

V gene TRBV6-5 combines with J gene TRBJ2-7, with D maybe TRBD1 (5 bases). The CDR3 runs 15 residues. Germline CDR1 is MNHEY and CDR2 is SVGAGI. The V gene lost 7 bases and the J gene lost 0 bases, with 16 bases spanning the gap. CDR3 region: CASISLTTVSYEQYF. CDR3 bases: TGTGCCAGCATTTCCCTGACGACAGTCTCCTACGAGCAGTACTTC.

CDR3 coding DNA: TGTGCCAGCAGCGTAGAGGACAACCCTAACTATGGCTACACCTTC. It specifies CASSVEDNPNYGYTF. This chain connects TRBV9 to TRBJ1-2; D perhaps matches TRBD1 (5 bases). The CDR3 has 15 amino acids. Trimming removed 0 bases at V and 0 bases at J, with 9 bases between. From germline, CDR1 is SGDLS and CDR2 YYNGEE. The full variable domain, in which reference TRBV9 and TRBJ1-2 provide the parts outside the CDR3, is DSGVTQTPKHLITATGQRVTLRCSPRSGDLSVYWYQQSLDQGLQFLIQYYNGEERAKGNILERFSAQQFPDLHSELNLSSLELGDSALYFCASSVEDNPNYGYTFGSGTRLTVV.

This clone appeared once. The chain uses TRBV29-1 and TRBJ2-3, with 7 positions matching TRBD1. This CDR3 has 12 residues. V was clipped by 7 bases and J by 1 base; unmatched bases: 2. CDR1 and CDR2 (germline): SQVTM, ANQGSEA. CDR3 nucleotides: TGCAGCGGAACAGGGGGCACAGATACGCAGTATTTT. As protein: CSGTGGTDTQYF.

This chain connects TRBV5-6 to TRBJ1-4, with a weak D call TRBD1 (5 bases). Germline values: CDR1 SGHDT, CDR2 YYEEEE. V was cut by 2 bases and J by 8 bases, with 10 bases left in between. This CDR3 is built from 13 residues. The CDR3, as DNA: TGTGCCAGCAGCTTCAGGGCTAGGGAAAAACTGTTTTTT. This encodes CASSFRAREKLFF.

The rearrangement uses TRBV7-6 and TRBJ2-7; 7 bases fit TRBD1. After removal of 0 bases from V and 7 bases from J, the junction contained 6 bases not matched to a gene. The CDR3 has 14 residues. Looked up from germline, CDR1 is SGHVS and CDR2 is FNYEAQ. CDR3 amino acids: CASSLADRDSEQYF. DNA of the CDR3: TGTGCCAGCAGCTTAGCCGACAGGGATTCTGAGCAGTACTTC.

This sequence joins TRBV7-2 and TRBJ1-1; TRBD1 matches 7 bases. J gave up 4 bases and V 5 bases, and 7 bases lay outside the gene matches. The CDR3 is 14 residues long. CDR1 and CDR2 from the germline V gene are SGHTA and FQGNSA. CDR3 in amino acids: CASSRGGSSTEAFF. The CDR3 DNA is TGTGCCAGCAGCAGAGGGGGCTCGAGCACTGAAGCTTTCTTT.

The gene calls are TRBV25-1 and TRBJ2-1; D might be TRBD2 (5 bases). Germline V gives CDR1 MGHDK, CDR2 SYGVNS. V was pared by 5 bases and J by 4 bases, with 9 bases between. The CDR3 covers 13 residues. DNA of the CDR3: TGTGCCAGCAGTAGTGGACTGTACAATGAGCAGTTCTTC. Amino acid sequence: CASSSGLYNEQFF.

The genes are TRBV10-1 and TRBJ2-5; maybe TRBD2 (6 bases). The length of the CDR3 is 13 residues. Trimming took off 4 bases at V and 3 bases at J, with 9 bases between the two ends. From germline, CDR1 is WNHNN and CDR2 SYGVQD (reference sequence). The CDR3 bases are TGCGCCAGCAGTGCAGTAGCGGAAGAGACCCAGTACTTC. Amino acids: CASSAVAEETQYF.

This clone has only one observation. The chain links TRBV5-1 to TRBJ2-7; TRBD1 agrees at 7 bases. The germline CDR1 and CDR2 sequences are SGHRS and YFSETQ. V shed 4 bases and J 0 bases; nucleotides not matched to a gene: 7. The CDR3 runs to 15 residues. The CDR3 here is CASSPLQGSSYEQYF. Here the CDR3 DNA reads TGCGCCAGCAGCCCATTACAGGGGAGCTCCTACGAGCAGTACTTC.

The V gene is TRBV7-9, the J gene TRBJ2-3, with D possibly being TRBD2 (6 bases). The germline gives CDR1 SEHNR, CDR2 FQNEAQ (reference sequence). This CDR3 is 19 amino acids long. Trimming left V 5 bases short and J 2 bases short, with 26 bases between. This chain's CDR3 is CASSDSSSGGKTITDTQYF. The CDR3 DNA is TGTGCCAGCAGCGACAGTTCTTCTGGAGGGAAGACTATCACAGATACGCAGTATTTT.

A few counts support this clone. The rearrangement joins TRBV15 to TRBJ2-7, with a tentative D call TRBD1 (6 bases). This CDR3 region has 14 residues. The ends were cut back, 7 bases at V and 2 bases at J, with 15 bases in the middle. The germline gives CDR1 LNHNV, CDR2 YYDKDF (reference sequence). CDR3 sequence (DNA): TGTGCCACCAAGAGAAGGACAGACACCTACGAGCAGTACTTC. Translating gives CATKRRTDTYEQYF.

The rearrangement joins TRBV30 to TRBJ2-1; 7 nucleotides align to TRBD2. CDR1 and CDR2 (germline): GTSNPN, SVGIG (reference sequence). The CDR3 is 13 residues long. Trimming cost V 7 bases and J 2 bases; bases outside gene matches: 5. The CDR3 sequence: CASLAVTYNEQFF. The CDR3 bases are TGTGCCTCCCTAGCGGTAACCTACAATGAGCAGTTCTTC. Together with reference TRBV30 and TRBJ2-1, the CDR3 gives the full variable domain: SQTIHQWPATLVQPVGSPLSLECTVEGTSNPNLYWYRQAAGRGLQLLFYSVGIGQISSEVPQNLSASRPQDRQFILSSKKLLLSDSGFYLCASLAVTYNEQFFGPGTRLTVL.